The rows below give T cell receptor beta chains drawn from one sample of a study of T cell responses to AZD1222 COVID-19 vaccine. Generated by immunoSEQ multiplex PCR, the TCRdb table keeps only in-frame clones and is missing some. The repertoire includes about 140,000 clones, nearly 95% of them detected once, and roughly 3.5% sits in the top ten. Sequenced here: peripheral blood, sampled 28 days after the second AZD1222 dose. The receptors originated from an adult who received the AZD1222 COVID-19 vaccine. Each CDR3 is given with its conserved first and last residue. Fields, in order: V gene, J gene, CDR3 length, CDR3 protein.

v_gene: TRBV11-3
j_gene: TRBJ2-7
len: 14
CDR3aa: CASSLGLGNYEQYF

v_gene: TRBV7-2
j_gene: TRBJ2-1
len: 16
CDR3aa: CASSLVGGRIDNEQFF

v_gene: TRBV6-2/TRBV6-3
j_gene: TRBJ2-7
len: 15
CDR3aa: CASSSGSPSSYEQYF

v_gene: TRBV19
j_gene: TRBJ1-1
len: 14
CDR3aa: CASNWGQPNTEAFF

v_gene: TRBV6-5
j_gene: TRBJ1-4
len: 14
CDR3aa: CASREDRAAEKLFF

v_gene: TRBV13
j_gene: TRBJ1-1
len: 12
CDR3aa: CASSLNRVEAFF

v_gene: TRBV6-5
j_gene: TRBJ1-1
len: 14
CDR3aa: CASKGGGRNTEAFF

v_gene: TRBV12-1
j_gene: TRBJ1-6
len: 15
CDR3aa: CASSPSVQGNSPLHF

v_gene: TRBV2
j_gene: TRBJ2-1
len: 16
CDR3aa: CASSESLGGFYNEQFF

v_gene: TRBV28
j_gene: TRBJ2-4
len: 15
CDR3aa: CASSLSGTSGNIQYF

v_gene: TRBV3-1/TRBV3-2
j_gene: TRBJ1-1
len: 13
CDR3aa: CASSTSGFTEAFF

v_gene: TRBV5-1
j_gene: TRBJ1-3
len: 16
CDR3aa: CASSLRQAGTGNTIYF

v_gene: TRBV28
j_gene: TRBJ1-1
len: 13
CDR3aa: CAIRDTHATQAFF

v_gene: TRBV19
j_gene: TRBJ1-5
len: 17
CDR3aa: CASTSWGRERVNQPQHF

v_gene: TRBV2
j_gene: TRBJ1-1
len: 17
CDR3aa: CAGERQGKYLRNTEAFF

v_gene: TRBV5-6
j_gene: TRBJ2-7
len: 15
CDR3aa: CASSSFGGQAHEQYF

v_gene: TRBV19
j_gene: TRBJ1-4
len: 14
CDR3aa: CASRTGTRSEKLFF

v_gene: TRBV6-1
j_gene: TRBJ2-7
len: 16
CDR3aa: CASRETGAAGRYEQYF

v_gene: TRBV19
j_gene: TRBJ2-2
len: 16
CDR3aa: CASTNGGVGHTGELFF

v_gene: TRBV6-5
j_gene: TRBJ2-4
len: 13
CDR3aa: CASSPLGLNIQYF

v_gene: TRBV5-6
j_gene: TRBJ1-5
len: 15
CDR3aa: CASSHGGPSPQPQHF

v_gene: TRBV5-1
j_gene: TRBJ2-5
len: 16
CDR3aa: CASSLGHTGGGETQYF

v_gene: TRBV9
j_gene: TRBJ2-7
len: 16
CDR3aa: CASSVEGGTRVDEQYF

v_gene: TRBV19
j_gene: TRBJ1-3
len: 14
CDR3aa: CASSTGATGNTIYF

v_gene: TRBV28
j_gene: TRBJ2-7
len: 13
CDR3aa: CASSTVAPYEQYF

v_gene: TRBV29-1
j_gene: TRBJ2-7
len: 11
CDR3aa: CSVEEDYEQYF

v_gene: TRBV29-1
j_gene: TRBJ1-3
len: 14
CDR3aa: CSVALRASGNTIYF

v_gene: TRBV9
j_gene: TRBJ2-5
len: 15
CDR3aa: CASSEAPGTQETQYF

v_gene: TRBV5-1
j_gene: TRBJ1-3
len: 14
CDR3aa: CASSLLAGASTIYF

v_gene: TRBV7-2
j_gene: TRBJ1-5
len: 14
CDR3aa: CASSSRAGNQPQHF

v_gene: TRBV7-9
j_gene: TRBJ2-3
len: 14
CDR3aa: CASSPSKRTDTQYF

v_gene: TRBV7-2
j_gene: TRBJ1-2
len: 16
CDR3aa: CASSLLPTGVNYGYTF

v_gene: TRBV6-5
j_gene: TRBJ1-2
len: 11
CDR3aa: CASSSESGYTF

v_gene: TRBV5-4
j_gene: TRBJ2-3
len: 15
CDR3aa: CASSLDPFSTDTQYF

v_gene: TRBV18
j_gene: TRBJ2-2
len: 15
CDR3aa: CASSPLATNTGELFF

v_gene: TRBV27
j_gene: TRBJ1-6
len: 17
CDR3aa: CASSKQGWGSYNSPLHF